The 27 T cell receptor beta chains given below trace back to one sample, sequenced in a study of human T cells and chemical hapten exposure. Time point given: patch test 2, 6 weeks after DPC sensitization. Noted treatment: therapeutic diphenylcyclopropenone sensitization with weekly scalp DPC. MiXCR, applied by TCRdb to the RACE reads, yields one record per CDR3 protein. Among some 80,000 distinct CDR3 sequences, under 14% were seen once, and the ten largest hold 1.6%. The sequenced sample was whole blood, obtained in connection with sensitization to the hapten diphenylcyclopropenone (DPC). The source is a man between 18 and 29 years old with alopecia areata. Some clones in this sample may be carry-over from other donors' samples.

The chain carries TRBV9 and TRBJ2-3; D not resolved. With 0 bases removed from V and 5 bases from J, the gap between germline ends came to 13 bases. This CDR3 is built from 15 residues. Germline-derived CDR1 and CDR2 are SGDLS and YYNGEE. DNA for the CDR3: TGTGCCAGCAGCGTAGCTGGTAGCTTAGTAGATACGCAGTATTTT. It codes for CASSVAGSLVDTQYF.

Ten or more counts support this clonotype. DNA of the CDR3: TGCGCCAGCAGCCAAGAACAGGGTTTTGGCTATGGCTACACCTTC. This codes for CASSQEQGFGYGYTF. The chain couples TRBV4-3 to TRBJ1-2; D may be TRBD1 (6 bases). The CDR3 is 15 residues long. V was shortened by 0 bases and J by 4 bases, with 12 bases between the two germline ends. Germline CDR1 and CDR2: LGHNA and YSLEER.

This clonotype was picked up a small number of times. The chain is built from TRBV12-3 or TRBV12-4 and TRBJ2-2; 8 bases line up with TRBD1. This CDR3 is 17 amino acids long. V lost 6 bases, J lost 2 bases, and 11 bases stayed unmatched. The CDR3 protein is CASRRDRSNFNTGELFF. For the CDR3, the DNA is TGTGCCAGCAGACGGGACAGGTCCAATTTTAACACCGGGGAGCTGTTTTTT.

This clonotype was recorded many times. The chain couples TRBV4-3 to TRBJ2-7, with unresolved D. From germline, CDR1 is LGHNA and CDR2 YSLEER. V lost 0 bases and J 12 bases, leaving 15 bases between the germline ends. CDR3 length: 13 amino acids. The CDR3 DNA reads TGCGCCAGCAGCCAAGATCGGCCCTACCCAGTGTACTTC. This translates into CASSQDRPYPVYF.

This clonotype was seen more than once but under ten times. CDR3: CASSLRGSGYTF. Written as DNA, the CDR3 is TGTGCCAGCAGCTTAAGAGGGTCTGGCTACACCTTC. The chain is built from TRBV7-3 and TRBJ1-2; unclear D gene. Trimming pared 1 base from V and 7 bases from J, leaving 7 bases between. In germline, CDR1 is SGHTA, CDR2 FQGTGA. The CDR3 has 12 residues.

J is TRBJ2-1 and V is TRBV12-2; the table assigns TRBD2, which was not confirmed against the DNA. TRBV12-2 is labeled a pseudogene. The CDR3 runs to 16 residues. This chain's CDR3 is CASRAGLAGDYNEQFF. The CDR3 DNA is TGTGCAAGTCGCGCGGGACTAGCGGGCGATTACAATGAGCAGTTCTTC.

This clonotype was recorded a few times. The CDR3 nucleotides are TGCAGCGTTAATGTGGACGGAGCCTACGAGCAGTACGTC. The encoded protein is CSVNVDGAYEQYV. The chain recombines TRBV29-1 with TRBJ2-7, with no clear D. This CDR3 comprises 13 residues. V was pared by 5 bases and J by 2 bases, with 13 bases between. Germline assignment: CDR1 SQVTM and CDR2 ANQGSEA.

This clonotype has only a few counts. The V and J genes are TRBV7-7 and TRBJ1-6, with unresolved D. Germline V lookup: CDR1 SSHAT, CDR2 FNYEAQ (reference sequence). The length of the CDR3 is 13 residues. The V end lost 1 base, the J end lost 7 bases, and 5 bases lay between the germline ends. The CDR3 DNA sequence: TGTGCCAGCAGCTTAGTTGAAAATTCACCCCTCCACTTT. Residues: CASSLVENSPLHF.

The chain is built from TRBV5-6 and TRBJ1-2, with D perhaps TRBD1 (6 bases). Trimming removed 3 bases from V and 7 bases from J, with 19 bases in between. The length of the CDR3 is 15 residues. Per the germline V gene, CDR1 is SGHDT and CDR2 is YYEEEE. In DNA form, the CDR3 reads TGTGCCAGCAGCTCGTCATATGGGGGCTGGAGTGGCTACACCTTC. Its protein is CASSSSYGGWSGYTF. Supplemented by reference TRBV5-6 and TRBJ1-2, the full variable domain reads DAGVTQSPTHLIKTRGQQVTLRCSPKSGHDTVSWYQQALGQGPQFIFQYYEEEERQRGNFPDRFSGHQFPNYSSELNVNALLLGDSALYLCASSSSYGGWSGYTFGSGTRLTVV.

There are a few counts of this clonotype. CDR3 sequence: CASSVAMNTEAFF. In DNA form, the CDR3 reads TGTGCCAGCAGCGTAGCCATGAACACTGAAGCTTTCTTT. V is TRBV9 and J is TRBJ1-1; unclear D gene. Germline CDR1 reads SGDLS; CDR2 reads YYNGEE. The V gene lost 0 bases and the J gene lost 0 bases, with 3 bases spanning the gap. This CDR3 is 13 amino acids long. Variable domain in full (rest from reference TRBV9 and TRBJ1-1): DSGVTQTPKHLITATGQRVTLRCSPRSGDLSVYWYQQSLDQGLQFLIQYYNGEERAKGNILERFSAQQFPDLHSELNLSSLELGDSALYFCASSVAMNTEAFFGQGTRLTVV.

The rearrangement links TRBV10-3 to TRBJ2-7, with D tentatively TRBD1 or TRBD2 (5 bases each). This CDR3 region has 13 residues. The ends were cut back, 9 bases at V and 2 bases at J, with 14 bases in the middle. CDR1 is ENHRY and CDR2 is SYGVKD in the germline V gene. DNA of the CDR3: TGTGCCATATCGGGACCATCACCCTACGAGCAGTACTTC. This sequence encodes CAISGPSPYEQYF.

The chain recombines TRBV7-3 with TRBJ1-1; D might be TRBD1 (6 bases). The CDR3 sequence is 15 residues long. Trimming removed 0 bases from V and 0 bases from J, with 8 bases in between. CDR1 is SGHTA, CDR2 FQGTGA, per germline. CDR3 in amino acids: CASSLTRGMNTEAFF. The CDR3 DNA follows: TGTGCCAGCAGCTTAACGAGGGGGATGAACACTGAAGCTTTCTTT.

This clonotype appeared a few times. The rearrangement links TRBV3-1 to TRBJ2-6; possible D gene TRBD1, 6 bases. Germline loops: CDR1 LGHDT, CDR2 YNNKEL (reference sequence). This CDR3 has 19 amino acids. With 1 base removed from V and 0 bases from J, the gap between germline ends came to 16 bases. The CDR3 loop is CASSQVGGAEFSGANVLTF. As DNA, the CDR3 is TGTGCCAGCAGCCAAGTTGGGGGCGCGGAGTTCTCTGGGGCCAACGTCCTGACTTTC.

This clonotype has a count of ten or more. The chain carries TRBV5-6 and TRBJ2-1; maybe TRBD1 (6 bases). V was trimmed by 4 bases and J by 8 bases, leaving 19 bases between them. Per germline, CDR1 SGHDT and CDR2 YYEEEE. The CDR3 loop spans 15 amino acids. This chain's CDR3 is CASSLPTGQEYEQFF. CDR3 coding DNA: TGTGCCAGCAGCCTACCGACAGGCCAAGAGTATGAGCAGTTCTTC. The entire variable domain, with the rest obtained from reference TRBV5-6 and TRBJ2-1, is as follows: DAGVTQSPTHLIKTRGQQVTLRCSPKSGHDTVSWYQQALGQGPQFIFQYYEEEERQRGNFPDRFSGHQFPNYSSELNVNALLLGDSALYLCASSLPTGQEYEQFFGPGTRLTVL.

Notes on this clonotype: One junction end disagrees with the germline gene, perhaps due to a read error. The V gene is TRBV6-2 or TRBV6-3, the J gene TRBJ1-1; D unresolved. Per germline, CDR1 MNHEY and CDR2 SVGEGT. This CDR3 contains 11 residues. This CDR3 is CASCYRMAAFF. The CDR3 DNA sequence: TGTGCCAGCTGTTACCGTATGGCCGCTTTCTTT.

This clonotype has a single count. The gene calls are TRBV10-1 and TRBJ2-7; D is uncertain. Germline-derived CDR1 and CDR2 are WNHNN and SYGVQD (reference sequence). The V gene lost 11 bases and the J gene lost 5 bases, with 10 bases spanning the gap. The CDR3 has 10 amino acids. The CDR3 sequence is CAGRVDEQYF. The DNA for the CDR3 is TGCGCCGGCCGAGTCGACGAGCAGTACTTC.

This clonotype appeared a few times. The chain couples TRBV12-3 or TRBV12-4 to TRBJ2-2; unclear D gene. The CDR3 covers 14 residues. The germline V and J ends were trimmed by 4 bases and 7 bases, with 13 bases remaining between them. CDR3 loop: CASSSQRPDGELFF. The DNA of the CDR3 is TGTGCCAGCAGTTCGCAGAGGCCGGACGGGGAGCTGTTTTTT.

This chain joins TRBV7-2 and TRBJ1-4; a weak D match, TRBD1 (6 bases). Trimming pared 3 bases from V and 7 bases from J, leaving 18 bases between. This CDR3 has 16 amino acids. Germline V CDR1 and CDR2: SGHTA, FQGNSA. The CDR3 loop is CASSFLPSGGGEKLFF. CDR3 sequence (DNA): TGTGCCAGCAGCTTCTTACCCTCCGGGGGCGGTGAAAAACTGTTTTTT.

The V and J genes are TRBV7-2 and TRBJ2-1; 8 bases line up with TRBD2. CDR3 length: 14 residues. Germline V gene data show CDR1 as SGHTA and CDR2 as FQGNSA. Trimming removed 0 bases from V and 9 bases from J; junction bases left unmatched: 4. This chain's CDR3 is CASSLARGAGEQFF. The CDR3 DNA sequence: TGTGCCAGCAGCTTAGCGCGGGGGGCGGGTGAGCAGTTCTTC.

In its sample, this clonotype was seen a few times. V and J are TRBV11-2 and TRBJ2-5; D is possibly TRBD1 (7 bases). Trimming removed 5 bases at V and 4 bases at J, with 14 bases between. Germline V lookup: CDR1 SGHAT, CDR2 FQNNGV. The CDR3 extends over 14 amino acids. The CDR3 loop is CASSPGDSGETQYF. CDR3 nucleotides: TGTGCCAGCAGCCCGGGGGACAGCGGAGAGACCCAGTACTTC.

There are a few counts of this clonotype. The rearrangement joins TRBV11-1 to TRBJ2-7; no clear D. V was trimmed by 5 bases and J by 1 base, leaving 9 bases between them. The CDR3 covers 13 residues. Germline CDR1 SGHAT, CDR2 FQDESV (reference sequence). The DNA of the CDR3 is TGTGCCAGCAGCACGGACCGTTCCTACGAGCAGTACGTC. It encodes CASSTDRSYEQYV.

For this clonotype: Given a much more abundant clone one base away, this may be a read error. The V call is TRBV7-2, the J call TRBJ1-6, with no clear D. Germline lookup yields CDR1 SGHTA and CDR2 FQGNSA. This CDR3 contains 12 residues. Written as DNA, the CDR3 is TGTGCCTGCAGCTCCGAGAATTCACCCCTCCACTTT. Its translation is CACSSENSPLHF.

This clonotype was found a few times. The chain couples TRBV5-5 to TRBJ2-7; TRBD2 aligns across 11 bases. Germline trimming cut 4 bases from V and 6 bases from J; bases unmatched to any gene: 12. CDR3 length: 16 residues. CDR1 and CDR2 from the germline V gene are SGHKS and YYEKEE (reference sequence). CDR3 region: CASSPMTGLAVLEQYF. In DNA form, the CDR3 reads TGTGCCAGCAGCCCCATGACGGGACTAGCGGTTCTCGAGCAGTACTTC.

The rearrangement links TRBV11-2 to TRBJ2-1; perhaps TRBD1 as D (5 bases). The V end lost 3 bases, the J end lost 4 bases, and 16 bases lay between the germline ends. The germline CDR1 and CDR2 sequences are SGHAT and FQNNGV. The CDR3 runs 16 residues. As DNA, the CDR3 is TGTGCCAGCAGCTTCCTCGGCAGGGCGAGATACAATGAGCAGTTCTTC. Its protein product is CASSFLGRARYNEQFF.

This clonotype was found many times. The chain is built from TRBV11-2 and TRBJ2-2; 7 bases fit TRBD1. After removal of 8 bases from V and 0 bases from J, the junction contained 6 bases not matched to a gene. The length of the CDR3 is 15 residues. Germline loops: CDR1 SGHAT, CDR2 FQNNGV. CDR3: CASPLQGANTGELFF. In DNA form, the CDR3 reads TGTGCCAGCCCACTTCAGGGGGCGAACACCGGGGAGCTGTTTTTT.

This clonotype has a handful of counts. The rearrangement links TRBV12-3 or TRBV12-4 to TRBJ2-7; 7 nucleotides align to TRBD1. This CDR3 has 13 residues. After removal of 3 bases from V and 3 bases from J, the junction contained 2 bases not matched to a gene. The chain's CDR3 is CASSFGTVYEQYV. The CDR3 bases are TGTGCCAGCAGTTTTGGGACAGTCTACGAGCAGTACGTC.

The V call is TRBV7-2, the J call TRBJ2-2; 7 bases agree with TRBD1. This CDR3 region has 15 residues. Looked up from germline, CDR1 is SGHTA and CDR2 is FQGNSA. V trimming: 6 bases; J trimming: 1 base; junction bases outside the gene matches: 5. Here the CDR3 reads CASRGDSRNTGELFF. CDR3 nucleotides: TGTGCCAGCAGGGGGGACAGTCGGAACACCGGGGAGCTGTTTTTT.